These 24 T cell receptor beta chains were sequenced from one sample in a study of CD8+ T cells in alopecia areata. As for treatment: oral pan-JAK inhibitor, 5-10 mg twice daily. Reverse transcribed after extraction, RNA yielded cDNA as the sequencing template. Using immunoSEQ multiplex PCR, the repertoire was profiled, and TCRdb retains in-frame clones only, with some absent. The profile shows about 200,000 clones, roughly three fifths of them singletons. The sequenced sample was CD4+ T cells sorted from blood, obtained at week 4, from a patient treated with tofacitinib. All receptors come from a human donor with alopecia areata.

CDR3 sequence reads: CASSLGRTEAFF. CDR3 nucleotides: TGTGCCAGCAGCTTGGGGCGTACTGAAGCTTTCTTT. This sequence joins TRBV5-4 and TRBJ1-1; D uncertain. Germline V gene sequence: CDR1 SGHNT, CDR2 YYREEE (reference sequence). The CDR3 spans 12 residues. Trimming pared 0 bases from V and 5 bases from J, leaving 5 bases between.

The chain links TRBV30 to TRBJ1-2; no clear D. V was cut by 0 bases and J by 5 bases, with 10 bases left in between. Per germline, CDR1 GTSNPN and CDR2 SVGIG (reference sequence). The CDR3 spans 13 residues. The CDR3 nucleotides are TGTGCCTGGAGTGTACCTGGAGGGTATGGCTACACCTTC. Its translation is CAWSVPGGYGYTF.

This clone appeared once. The chain has TRBV29-1 and TRBJ1-1; D remains unclear. CDR3 length: 13 amino acids. Germline values: CDR1 SQVTM, CDR2 ANQGSEA. V lost 5 bases, J lost 3 bases, and 13 bases lay in between. The CDR3 DNA sequence: TGCAGCGTTTCCCACGAACGGGACACTGAAGCTTTCTTT. As protein: CSVSHERDTEAFF. The whole variable domain, remainder taken from reference TRBV29-1 and TRBJ1-1, is SAVISQKPSRDICQRGTSLTIQCQVDSQVTMMFWYRQQPGQSLTLIATANQGSEATYESGFVIDKFPISRPNLTFSTLTVSNMSPEDSSIYLCSVSHERDTEAFFGQGTRLTVV.

The V gene is TRBV4-2, the J gene TRBJ1-1, with D unclear. The germline V gene has CDR1 LGHNA and CDR2 YNFKEQ. The V end was cut by 1 base, the J end by 4 bases, with 16 bases between. CDR3 length: 16 amino acids. The CDR3 protein is CASSQVGWGLVTEAFF. CDR3 in DNA: TGTGCCAGCAGCCAAGTGGGCTGGGGTTTAGTCACTGAAGCTTTCTTT.

This sequence joins TRBV10-3 and TRBJ1-2, with a weak D call TRBD1 (6 bases). The CDR3 is 11 residues long. V lost 10 bases to trimming and J lost 4 bases, with 10 bases between them. CDR1 is ENHRY, CDR2 SYGVKD, per germline. The CDR3 is CATTGIYGYTF. For the CDR3, the DNA is TGTGCCACTACAGGGATCTATGGCTACACCTTC.

The chain recombines TRBV18 with TRBJ2-2; D call uncertain. In germline, CDR1 is KGHSH, CDR2 LQKENI. Trimming stripped 4 bases from V and 4 bases from J, with 16 bases between. The CDR3 sequence is 16 residues long. CDR3 DNA: TGTGCCAGCTCACACCGGCAGACGGCGGCCACCGGGGAGCTGTTTTTT. It translates to CASSHRQTAATGELFF. Based on the CDR3 plus reference TRBV18 and TRBJ2-2, the full variable domain is NAGVMQNPRHLVRRRGQEARLRCSPMKGHSHVYWYRQLPEEGLKFMVYLQKENIIDESGMPKERFSAEFPKEGPSILRIQQVVRGDSAAYFCASSHRQTAATGELFFGEGSRLTVL.

The chain combines TRBV29-1 with TRBJ2-7; no clear D gene. Germline V gives CDR1 SQVTM, CDR2 ANQGSEA. The germline V and J ends were trimmed by 5 bases and 0 bases, with 8 bases remaining between them. The CDR3 runs 12 residues. The CDR3 sequence: CSVRPRSYEQYF. CDR3 sequence (DNA): TGCAGCGTTCGTCCCCGCTCCTACGAGCAGTACTTC.

In this sample, this clone turned up once. The V call is TRBV29-1, the J call TRBJ2-7, with TRBD1 matching over 10 bases. V was clipped by 6 bases and J by 5 bases; unmatched bases: 10. The CDR3 loop spans 14 amino acids. Per the germline V gene, CDR1 is SQVTM and CDR2 is ANQGSEA. The CDR3 nucleotides read TGCAGCGTAATGCAATCGGACAGGGGGGACGAGCAGTACTTC. Protein product: CSVMQSDRGDEQYF.

V usage is TRBV29-1 and J usage is TRBJ1-1; 7 nucleotides match TRBD1. This CDR3 is 13 amino acids long. With V trimmed by 4 bases and J by 6 bases, 8 bases remained unmatched. CDR1 and CDR2 from the germline V gene are SQVTM and ANQGSEA. The DNA of the CDR3 is TGCAGCGTTGGGGCCGACAGGGAAGCTGAAGCTTTCTTT. This sequence encodes CSVGADREAEAFF.

The chain carries TRBV27 and TRBJ2-6; TRBD2 is a possible D gene (6 bases). With 5 bases removed from V and 3 bases from J, the gap between germline ends came to 17 bases. The CDR3 length is 17 residues. From germline, CDR1 is MNHEY and CDR2 SMNVEV (reference sequence). The CDR3: CASSTDGSRVGANVLTF. The CDR3 DNA is TGTGCCAGCAGTACCGACGGGAGCAGAGTTGGGGCCAACGTCCTGACTTTC.

The rearrangement joins TRBV4-1 to TRBJ2-7; TRBD1 aligns across 9 bases. Germline V CDR1 and CDR2: MGHRA, YSYEKL. V was clipped by 1 base and J by 8 bases; unmatched bases: 15. The CDR3 loop spans 17 amino acids. The CDR3 DNA reads TGCGCCAGCAGCCAAGTGGGTACAGGGGGCCCCCTGAGCCAGCAGTACTTC. Its protein product is CASSQVGTGGPLSQQYF.

The rearrangement links TRBV25-1 to TRBJ2-7; no reliable D call. The CDR3 length is 12 residues. V was trimmed by 5 bases and J by 3 bases, leaving 8 bases between them. CDR1 is MGHDK and CDR2 is SYGVNS in the germline V gene. CDR3 residues: CASSLTDYEQYF. CDR3 coding DNA: TGTGCCAGCAGTTTAACAGACTACGAGCAGTACTTC.

The table lists this clone with a count of one. This chain connects TRBV10-3 to TRBJ2-7; D perhaps matches TRBD1 (5 bases). The V gene lost 8 bases and the J gene lost 0 bases, with 8 bases spanning the gap. Germline V gives CDR1 ENHRY, CDR2 SYGVKD. This CDR3 region has 12 residues. The CDR3 nucleotides read TGTGCCATCGGGGCGGACTCCTACGAGCAGTACTTC. Its protein is CAIGADSYEQYF.

The V gene is TRBV5-1, the J gene TRBJ1-2, with 12 bases fitting TRBD1. Germline CDR1 and CDR2: SGHRS and YFSETQ. V lost 4 bases to trimming and J lost 6 bases; unmatched junction nucleotides: 16. The CDR3 is 18 residues long. CDR3 amino acids: CASSPTSHPGQGAHGYTF. The CDR3 bases are TGCGCCAGCAGCCCTACTTCGCATCCGGGACAGGGGGCACATGGCTACACCTTC. The full variable domain, rest sourced from reference TRBV5-1 and TRBJ1-2, is KAGVTQTPRYLIKTRGQQVTLSCSPISGHRSVSWYQQTPGQGLQFLFEYFSETQRNKGNFPGRFSGRQFSNSRSEMNVSTLELGDSALYLCASSPTSHPGQGAHGYTFGSGTRLTVV.

The CDR3 nucleotides read TGTGCCAGCAGCTTCCAGGGTACGGGAACTGAAGCTTTCTTT. Amino acids: CASSFQGTGTEAFF. The V call is TRBV7-9, the J call TRBJ1-1; TRBD1 is a possible D gene (5 bases). Germline V gene sequence: CDR1 SEHNR, CDR2 FQNEAQ (reference sequence). This CDR3 is 14 amino acids long. Deletions cut 3 bases from V and 5 bases from J, with 13 bases between.

This chain links TRBV7-9 with TRBJ2-3; D might be TRBD1 (7 bases). Germline CDR1 is SEHNR and CDR2 is FQNEAQ (reference sequence). The germline V and J ends were trimmed by 5 bases and 2 bases, with 11 bases remaining between them. This CDR3 comprises 14 residues. The CDR3 reads CASSAGQSTDTQYF. For the CDR3, the DNA is TGTGCCAGCAGCGCGGGACAGTCCACAGATACGCAGTATTTT. Full variable domain (missing parts from reference TRBV7-9 and TRBJ2-3): DTGVSQNPRHKITKRGQNVTFRCDPISEHNRLYWYRQTLGQGPEFLTYFQNEAQLEKSRLLSDRFSAERPKGSFSTLEIQRTEQGDSAMYLCASSAGQSTDTQYFGPGTRLTVL.

The chain couples TRBV4-1 to TRBJ1-1; D perhaps matches TRBD1 (5 bases). The CDR3 consists of 15 residues. V was pared by 0 bases and J by 0 bases, with 8 bases between. Looked up from germline, CDR1 is MGHRA and CDR2 is YSYEKL. The CDR3 loop is CASSQEKGMNTEAFF. CDR3 DNA: TGCGCCAGCAGCCAAGAAAAGGGGATGAACACTGAAGCTTTCTTT.

The chain links TRBV28 to TRBJ2-5, with TRBD1 identical over 7 bases. V was clipped by 5 bases and J by 2 bases; unmatched bases: 8. Germline V gene data show CDR1 as MDHEN and CDR2 as SYDVKM. The CDR3 is 15 residues long. CDR3 in amino acids: CASSTRGRGQETQYF. In nucleotides, the CDR3 is TGTGCCAGCAGTACTCGTGGCAGGGGGCAAGAGACCCAGTACTTC.

The chain combines TRBV19 with TRBJ2-7; possibly TRBD2 for D (5 bases). Trimming pared 1 base from V and 5 bases from J, leaving 15 bases between. The CDR3 spans 15 residues. Germline CDR1 reads LNHDA; CDR2 reads SQIVND (reference sequence). The CDR3 region has the DNA TGTGCCAGTAGTATAGGACGGGAAGCCTTCGACGAGCAGTACTTC. The encoded protein is CASSIGREAFDEQYF.

The genes are TRBV16 and TRBJ2-2, with D tentatively TRBD1 or TRBD2 (5 bases each). V lost 1 base and J lost 5, with 5 bases in between. Germline lookup yields CDR1 KGHSY and CDR2 FQNENV. This CDR3 is 13 amino acids long. The CDR3 spells CASSQWGTGELFF. The CDR3 coding sequence is TGTGCCAGCAGCCAATGGGGGACCGGGGAGCTGTTTTTT. The variable domain in full, completed from reference TRBV16 and TRBJ2-2, reads GEEVAQTPKHLVRGEGQKAKLYCAPIKGHSYVFWYQQVLKNEFKFLISFQNENVFDETGMPKERFSAKCLPNSPCSLEIQATKLEDSAVYFCASSQWGTGELFFGEGSRLTVL.

The gene calls are TRBV29-1 and TRBJ2-7; D is unclear. Looked up from germline, CDR1 is SQVTM and CDR2 is ANQGSEA. V was shortened by 4 bases and J by 3 bases, with 7 bases between the two germline ends. The CDR3 has 11 residues. The CDR3 DNA follows: TGCAGCGTTGTCCCCGGCTACGAGCAGTACTTC. Residues: CSVVPGYEQYF.

The chain has TRBV5-4 and TRBJ1-2; D not resolved. Between the trimmed V and J ends, which lost 0 bases and 9 bases, there was a span of 15 bases. Looked up from germline, CDR1 is SGHNT and CDR2 is YYREEE (reference sequence). The CDR3 length is 14 residues. The CDR3 is CASSLETGFPRYTF. The CDR3 bases are TGTGCCAGCAGCTTGGAGACCGGGTTTCCACGCTACACCTTC.

The rearrangement uses TRBV27 and TRBJ1-2, with 7 positions matching TRBD1. The germline gives CDR1 MNHEY, CDR2 SMNVEV (reference sequence). The CDR3 extends over 13 amino acids. The V and J ends lost 3 bases and 8 bases, in that order; junction bases with no gene match: 6. CDR3 bases: TGTGCCAGCAGTTTCCAACAGGGGTTCGGCTACACCTTC. Translating gives CASSFQQGFGYTF.

The chain employs TRBV5-1 and TRBJ2-2, with 8 bases fitting TRBD1. Germline-derived CDR1 and CDR2 are SGHRS and YFSETQ. CDR3 length: 18 amino acids. After removal of 1 base from V and 1 base from J, the junction contained 9 bases not matched to a gene. CDR3 in amino acids: CASSLLWQGAKNTGELFF. In DNA, the CDR3 is TGCGCCAGCAGCTTGTTGTGGCAGGGGGCAAAGAACACCGGGGAGCTGTTTTTT.